This entry describes one TCR beta chain. This receptor's antigen is unknown. Nothing much larger sits one base from this clone, and base qualities are not available. Donors were healthy HIV-negative adults with no recently reported acute infections or vaccinations. Every donor was a Caucasian adult living in Nashville, Tennessee, USA. CD4+ T cells were enriched by magnetic negative selection; naive cells were then positively selected on CD45RA, and the negative fraction formed the memory subset. Blood was obtained by leukapheresis, after which PBMCs were separated by Ficoll-Histopaque density gradient centrifugation and cryopreserved in liquid nitrogen vapor phase. Purity and quantity of every magnetically sorted T cell population were checked by analytical flow cytometry. From each sorted fraction, genomic DNA was isolated and quantified by UV absorbance on a Nanodrop 2000c. These data are taken from a study of shared clonotypes between healthy human individuals (dated by TCRdb to 2020 to 2021). About the full investigation: The cohort included three men and a couple of women between 18 and 49 years of age. For each donor, three plates each were used for CD4 naive and CD4 memory, two plates were used for CD8 naive, and one plate was used for CD8 memory. The study deeply sequenced blood TCR repertoires of five healthy adults to estimate repertoire size and the extent of clonotype sharing between individuals. To increase sequencing depth and limit assay-specific biases, different laboratories used diverse techniques to prepare libraries and sequence TCR repertoires. Per donor, leukapheresis produced somewhere between about 0.9 and 10 billion PBMCs.

Using the deep immunoSEQ assay, multiplex PCR amplified TCR CDR3 regions from genomic DNA. Extracted genomic DNA from each cell subset was distributed evenly across all wells of several immunoSEQ 96-well plates, and each plate was treated as a replicate. For sorted subsets, approximately 0.2 ug of genomic DNA, equivalent to 25,000 to 35,000 T cell genomes, went into each replicate PCR. Purified libraries were quantified with a Qubit 3.0 fluorometer, sized on a Bioanalyzer 2100, and re-quantified with the KAPA Library Quantification kit. Every immunoSEQ 96-well plate was sequenced on a separate single-read 150-cycle Illumina NextSeq 550 flow cell. The published analysis was carried out like this. The immunoSEQ output contained only junctional sequences without quality scores, so filtering could not match that applied to full-length reads. To assign V/J genes and CDR3, sequences were annotated against IMGT germline references using PyIR, a Python wrapper for IgBLAST v1.9. Reads with weak V/J assignments (E-value above 1e-6), missing CDR3, stop codons, out-of-frame junctions, or ambiguous translated residues were removed. A V3J clonotype was defined by an identical inferred V gene, J gene, and CDR3 amino acid sequence. The percentage overlap between two repertoires was calculated by dividing the number of shared unique clonotypes by the size of the smaller repertoire. RTK rarefaction, the Chao1 estimator, and Recon v2.1 estimates of unobserved clonotypes were used to assess repertoire richness. OLGA was used to compute generation probabilities for all TCRbeta clonotypes that the gDNA method yielded from a few donors. This immuneACCESS table, as held by TCRdb, lists in-frame sequences with V and J called but not all clones. Of the missing ones, under half trace to an unresolved V gene in checked studies; the others have no known cause. The V and J calls and clone size were taken over from that table, and D and trimming were inferred from the DNA. The sample records 2 million to 2.5 million clones, around 92% of which are singletons. Together, the top ten hold 0.3% to 0.45% of the sample.

The paper's findings and limits, for the study overall: Because the study included only a small number of donors, the genetic and exposure-history diversity represented was limited. Pairwise subsampling led to the expectation that sequencing depth would affect the degree of clonotype sharing among donors. When a handful of donors were compared, the shared fraction of clonotypes was roughly 5% for naive CD4, more than 3% for naive CD8, about 2.4% for memory CD4, and under 0.5% for memory CD8. Estimated clonotype richness was generally larger for naive than for memory subsets. Sampling was limited to blood, and TCR repertoires in tissue likely differ from TCR repertoires in blood. Clonotypes shared by all four sorted-subset donors showed higher generation probabilities than non-shared clonotypes. Even with the large sequencing depth, rarefaction of the sorted-subset datasets indicated that sequencing was incomplete.

The germline V gene encodes CDR1 MNHNS and CDR2 SASEGT. V and J lose 6 bases and 5 bases, and a span of 12 bases separates them. The CDR3 goes from the cysteine to the phenylalanine over 13 residues. The CDR3 DNA has 39 bases and is translated from base 1. The chain uses TRBV6-1 and TRBJ2-3, with the D gene uncertain. Sequencing input: naive CD4+ T cells from PBMCs. This sample's cell subset or site label indicates: CD45RA+ positively selected. The origin of this receptor is a man between 18 and 35 years old in good health. Some clones in this sample may be carry-over from other donors' samples. The nucleotide sequence reads TGTGCCAGCAGACCTCTCGGGCGAGATACGCAGTATTTT. Translated, this gives CASRPLGRDTQYF.